The rows below give T cell receptor beta chains drawn from one sample of a study of T cell repertoires in cytomegalovirus infection. TCRdb re-analysed the reads in MiXCR, keeping a single row per CDR3 protein. The sample carries approximately 260,000 distinct CDR3 sequences, about 15% recorded once. Sequences were obtained from CD8+ T cells from PBMCs. These receptors all stem from a human donor in good health (CMV status not recorded). Some clones in this sample may be carry-over from other donors' samples. Both conserved end residues are part of each CDR3. Fields, in order: clone size, V gene, J gene, D gene, CDR3 protein, CDR3 DNA. The D gene is left open where the match is weak. The size entry is marked missing in some rows and otherwise reads once, few, many or a size class.

abundance: many
v_gene: TRBV7-9
j_gene: TRBJ2-1
d_gene: TRBD2
CDR3aa: CASSLSLAGNEQFF
CDR3nt: TGTGCCAGCAGCTTATCACTAGCGGGGAATGAGCAGTTCTTC

abundance: NA
v_gene: TRBV6-5
j_gene: TRBJ1-4
d_gene: NA
CDR3aa: CASSYSGPLTNEKLFF
CDR3nt: TGTGCCAGCAGTTACTCAGGACCATTGACTAATGAAAAACTGTTTTTT

abundance: few
v_gene: TRBV2
j_gene: TRBJ2-1
d_gene: NA
CDR3aa: CASSTKFDDEQFF
CDR3nt: TGTGCCAGCAGTACCAAATTTGACGATGAGCAGTTCTTC

abundance: few
v_gene: TRBV14
j_gene: TRBJ1-1
d_gene: NA
CDR3aa: CASSQDGVWTEAFF
CDR3nt: TGTGCCAGCAGCCAAGACGGGGTTTGGACTGAAGCTTTCTTT

abundance: few
v_gene: TRBV6-2/TRBV6-3
j_gene: TRBJ1-5
d_gene: NA
CDR3aa: CASSYLAPGISNQPQHF
CDR3nt: TGTGCCAGCAGTTACTTGGCGCCGGGGATTAGCAATCAGCCCCAGCATTTT

abundance: many
v_gene: TRBV12-3/TRBV12-4
j_gene: TRBJ1-1
d_gene: TRBD1
CDR3aa: CASSSQRTGVGEAFF
CDR3nt: TGTGCCAGCAGCTCTCAAAGGACAGGGGTTGGTGAAGCTTTCTTT

abundance: few
v_gene: TRBV7-4
j_gene: TRBJ2-4
d_gene: NA
CDR3aa: CASSLGTYTKNIQYF
CDR3nt: TGTGCCAGCAGCTTGGGGACATATACCAAAAACATTCAGTACTTC

abundance: few
v_gene: TRBV29-1
j_gene: TRBJ2-2
d_gene: NA
CDR3aa: CSVADYGELFF
CDR3nt: TGCAGCGTGGCCGACTACGGGGAGCTGTTTTTT

abundance: NA
v_gene: TRBV29-1
j_gene: TRBJ2-7
d_gene: NA
CDR3aa: CSVGGAVSYEQYF
CDR3nt: TGCAGCGTTGGAGGCGCGGTATCCTACGAGCAGTACTTC

abundance: NA
v_gene: TRBV27
j_gene: TRBJ2-1
d_gene: TRBD2
CDR3aa: CASSHSGGAVDEQFF
CDR3nt: TGTGCCAGCAGTCATAGCGGGGGGGCCGTCGATGAGCAGTTCTTC

abundance: NA
v_gene: TRBV29-1
j_gene: TRBJ2-2
d_gene: NA
CDR3aa: CSPGRTAGTESTGELFF
CDR3nt: TGCAGCCCTGGCCGGACCGCAGGCACCGAGAGCACCGGGGAGCTGTTTTTT

abundance: many
v_gene: TRBV7-9
j_gene: TRBJ1-1
d_gene: TRBD1
CDR3aa: CASSLDREAFF
CDR3nt: TGTGCCAGCAGCTTGGACAGGGAAGCTTTCTTT

abundance: many
v_gene: TRBV7-2
j_gene: TRBJ2-7
d_gene: NA
CDR3aa: CASSGNEQYF
CDR3nt: TGTGCCAGCAGTGGGAACGAGCAGTACTTC

abundance: few
v_gene: TRBV4-1
j_gene: TRBJ2-1
d_gene: TRBD2
CDR3aa: CASSRGLGLNEQFF
CDR3nt: TGCGCCAGCAGCCGGGGACTAGGGTTAAATGAGCAGTTCTTC

abundance: many
v_gene: TRBV7-8
j_gene: TRBJ2-5
d_gene: TRBD1
CDR3aa: CASSLFPAGTGKETQYF
CDR3nt: TGTGCCAGCAGCTTATTTCCCGCCGGGACAGGGAAAGAGACCCAGTACTTC

abundance: NA
v_gene: TRBV20-1
j_gene: TRBJ1-5
d_gene: NA
CDR3aa: CSAREAGVGQPQHF
CDR3nt: TGCAGTGCTAGAGAGGCAGGGGTGGGTCAGCCCCAGCATTTT

abundance: many
v_gene: TRBV7-6
j_gene: TRBJ2-2
d_gene: NA
CDR3aa: CASSLLNPNTGELFF
CDR3nt: TGTGCCAGCAGCTTATTGAATCCGAACACCGGGGAGCTGTTTTTT

abundance: few
v_gene: TRBV27
j_gene: TRBJ2-5
d_gene: TRBD2
CDR3aa: CASSLRRGGTGETQYF
CDR3nt: TGTGCCAGCAGTTTGAGGCGGGGGGGCACTGGGGAGACCCAGTACTTC

abundance: few
v_gene: TRBV7-9
j_gene: TRBJ2-5
d_gene: TRBD2
CDR3aa: CASSFPLAGGPETQYF
CDR3nt: TGTGCCAGCAGCTTTCCCCTAGCGGGGGGGCCAGAGACCCAGTACTTC

abundance: NA
v_gene: TRBV9
j_gene: TRBJ1-1
d_gene: TRBD1
CDR3aa: CASSVIQGAGTEAFF
CDR3nt: TGTGCCAGCAGCGTTATACAGGGGGCGGGGACTGAAGCTTTCTTT

abundance: few
v_gene: TRBV11-2
j_gene: TRBJ2-3
d_gene: NA
CDR3aa: CASSGATQYF
CDR3nt: TGTGCCAGCTCTGGGGCAACGCAGTATTTT